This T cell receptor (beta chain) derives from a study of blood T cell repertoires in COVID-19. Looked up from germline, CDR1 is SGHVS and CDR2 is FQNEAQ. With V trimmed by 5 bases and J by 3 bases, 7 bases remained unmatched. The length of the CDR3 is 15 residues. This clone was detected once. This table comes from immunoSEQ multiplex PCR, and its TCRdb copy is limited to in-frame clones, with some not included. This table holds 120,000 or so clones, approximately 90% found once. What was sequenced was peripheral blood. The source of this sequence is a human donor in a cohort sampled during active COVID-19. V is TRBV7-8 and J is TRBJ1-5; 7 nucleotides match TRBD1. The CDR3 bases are TGTGCCAGCAGCCAAGAGGGACAGATCAATCAGCCCCAGCATTTT. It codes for CASSQEGQINQPQHF.